The TCR beta chain described here comes from a study of blood T cell repertoires in COVID-19. Study summary: Samples representing acute and convalescent COVID-19 were sourced from the United States, Italy and Spain. Sample material is recorded as cDNA or gDNA derived from T cells, B-cell-depleted T cells, or PBMCs.

V lost 0 bases to trimming and J lost 10 bases; unmatched junction nucleotides: 8. The CDR3 runs 16 residues. Germline V CDR1 and CDR2: MNHEY, SVGAGI. As processed by the authors: Reference gene primer amplification gave estimated nucleated cell counts. Sequenced by immunoSEQ multiplex PCR; TCRdb stores in-frame clones only, minus some. The V and J calls and clone size are taken from that table; D and trimming were inferred from the DNA. In the table there are under 60,000 clones, around nine tenths of which are singletons. This clone was seen once. The chain joins TRBV6-5 to TRBJ1-6; 8 bases are a match to TRBD1. The sequence was collected from a human donor in a cohort sampled during active COVID-19. Sequenced sample: peripheral blood. CDR3 amino acids: CASSYSIGQGSSPLHF. The CDR3 DNA reads TGTGCCAGCAGTTACTCCATTGGACAGGGCAGCTCACCCCTCCACTTT.